A single sample gave rise to the 5 T cell receptor beta chains below, sequenced in a study of beta chain features in type 1 diabetes (dated by TCRdb to 2016 to 2019). These receptors' antigens are unknown. Libraries were constructed by the immunoSEQ multiplex PCR assay. The High Capacity cDNA Reverse Transcription Kit was used to reverse transcribe all of the isolated RNA, meaning that expressed TCRB transcripts were what got sequenced. TCRdb obtained this table from immuneACCESS and retained in-frame rearrangements with V and J assigned. These tables miss some clones; where compared with another copy, unresolved V genes account for less than half of the shortfall, and the remainder is unexplained. The sample table lists over 150,000 clones, around 7.9% of them with a count of one. About 0.5% of the sample rests with the top ten. Overall study results and their limits: Type 1 diabetes patients showed a moderate but significant shortening of TCRB CDR3 length in all four CD4+ subsets.

The sequencing input was central memory CD4+ T cells from blood. Receptors were obtained from a young man with type 1 diabetes.

This rearrangement joins TRBV28 to TRBJ2-3; maybe TRBD2 (5 bases). Germline V gene sequence: CDR1 MDHEN, CDR2 SYDVKM. The CDR3 extends over 12 amino acids. V lost 6 bases, J lost 5 bases, and 9 bases lay in between. This CDR3 is CASSWTRDTQYF. CDR3 DNA: TGTGCCAGCAGCTGGACTCGAGATACGCAGTATTTT. Full variable domain (missing parts from reference TRBV28 and TRBJ2-3): DVKVTQSSRYLVKRTGEKVFLECVQDMDHENMFWYRQDPGLGLRLIYFSYDVKMKEKGDIPEGYSVSREKKERFSLILESASTNQTSMYLCASSWTRDTQYFGPGTRLTVL.

The sample holds many counts of this clone. V is TRBV28 and J is TRBJ1-2; D is uncertain. V lost 5 bases and J lost 8, with 12 bases in between. Germline V gene lookup returns CDR1 MDHEN and CDR2 SYDVKM. The CDR3 totals 12 residues. The CDR3 region is CASSIKNSGYTF. The CDR3 nucleotides are TGTGCCAGCAGTATCAAGAATAGCGGCTACACCTTC.

This clone turned up a few times. This rearrangement joins TRBV15 to TRBJ2-2, with a weak D call TRBD2 (7 bases). Trimming cost V 2 bases and J 8 bases, with 18 bases left between them. This CDR3 is 16 amino acids long. Germline V gene sequence: CDR1 LNHNV, CDR2 YYDKDF (reference sequence). The CDR3 nucleotides read TGTGCCACCAGCAGATCGGGGGGACAAAACAGGGGGGAGCTGTTTTTT. This translates into CATSRSGGQNRGELFF.

The table lists this clone with a few counts. The J gene is TRBJ2-3, the V gene TRBV6-5, with 14 bases that match TRBD2. CDR1 is MNHEY, CDR2 SVGAGI, per germline. J gave up 7 bases and V 6 bases, and 6 bases lay outside the gene matches. This CDR3 is 15 amino acids long. The CDR3 bases are TGTGCCAGCAGCTCCGGACTAGCGGGGGGTAATACGCAGTATTTT. Protein product: CASSSGLAGGNTQYF.

This chain joins TRBV6-5 and TRBJ1-1, with D hard to call. V dropped 0 bases and J dropped 3 bases, with 5 bases sitting between them. Germline lookup yields CDR1 MNHEY and CDR2 SVGAGI. This CDR3 has 13 amino acids. For the CDR3, the DNA is TGTGCCAGCAGTTACTCACCGGACACTGAAGCTTTCTTT. It codes for CASSYSPDTEAFF.